Listed below are T cell receptor beta chains from one sample, sequenced in a study of T cell responses to AZD1222 COVID-19 vaccine. Data came from immunoSEQ multiplex PCR; TCRdb stores just in-frame clones and leaves some out. Here the sample spans roughly 150,000 clones, 80% to 95% being singletons. The starting material was peripheral blood, obtained on day 0 of AZD1222 vaccination. The source is an adult in good health. CDR3s include the opening cysteine and the closing phenylalanine or tryptophan. A D gene is named only where the DNA matches it firmly. Clone size, where shown, is once, few, many, or a class for clones that have expanded.

D gene,clone size,J gene,V gene,CDR3 DNA,CDR3 protein
.,.,TRBJ1-1,TRBV19,TGTGCCAGTAGTAACCAGGTTTACATGAACACTGAAGCTTTCTTT,CASSNQVYMNTEAFF
TRBD1,.,TRBJ1-3,TRBV2,TGTGCCAGCAGTGGCCGGGACAGGGCTGGAAACACCATATATTTT,CASSGRDRAGNTIYF
TRBD2,.,TRBJ2-3,TRBV10-2,TGCGCCAGCAGTGATCTAGCGGCTAGCACAGATACGCAGTATTTT,CASSDLAASTDTQYF
.,.,TRBJ2-7,TRBV10-1,TGCGCCAGCAGTAGGACGGGTGCGTTGAAGGAGCAGTACTTC,CASSRTGALKEQYF
.,.,TRBJ1-2,TRBV6-5,TGTGCCAGCAGTTACGCTGTCAGACACGTTTCCTATGGCTACACCTTC,CASSYAVRHVSYGYTF
TRBD1,.,TRBJ2-6,TRBV5-1,TGCGCCAGCAGCTTGGTGGGACAGGGTCAGACTGGGGCCAACGTCCTGACTTTC,CASSLVGQGQTGANVLTF
TRBD1,.,TRBJ1-2,TRBV10-1,TGCGCCAGCAGTGAGCATCGGACAGGGCTCGGCTACACCTTC,CASSEHRTGLGYTF
TRBD2,.,TRBJ2-5,TRBV5-1,TGCGCCAGCAGCTTGGCCCCTAGCGGGATGGTGGAGACCCAGTACTTC,CASSLAPSGMVETQYF
.,once,TRBJ2-7,TRBV6-5,TGTGCCAGCAGTTACTCGTCGTTGGGTAGTTACGAGCAGTACTTC,CASSYSSLGSYEQYF
.,.,TRBJ2-3,TRBV7-3,TGTGCCAGCAGCTTAACTGATACGCAGTATTTT,CASSLTDTQYF
TRBD1,once,TRBJ1-5,TRBV6-5,TGTGCCAGCAGGGGACAGGGGCAGCCCCAGCATTTT,CASRGQGQPQHF
.,.,TRBJ1-1,TRBV2,TGTGCCAGCCTCCGAGAGGGGGCTGAAGCTTTCTTT,CASLREGAEAFF
.,.,TRBJ1-5,TRBV4-1,TGCGCCAGCAGCCAAGGGACAGCTCATAGCAATCAGCCCCAGCATTTT,CASSQGTAHSNQPQHF
.,.,TRBJ2-3,TRBV5-4,TGTGCCAGCAGCCCCACCCCAGGGCGGGGTGACCGTGATACGCAGTATTTT,CASSPTPGRGDRDTQYF
.,.,TRBJ1-2,TRBV19,TGTGCCAGTAAACAGGGCTCCTATGGCTACACCTTC,CASKQGSYGYTF
TRBD1,.,TRBJ2-3,TRBV4-1,TGCGCCAGCAGCCAAAGGGGGGACAGGAGCACAGATACGCAGTATTTT,CASSQRGDRSTDTQYF
TRBD2,.,TRBJ2-3,TRBV2,TGTGCCAGCAGGCCGCCGGGACTAGCGGCCACAGATACGCAGTATTTT,CASRPPGLAATDTQYF
.,few,TRBJ1-6,TRBV6-5,TGTGCCAGCAGTTCCAGGGATGGTTCACCCCTCCACTTT,CASSSRDGSPLHF
TRBD1,.,TRBJ1-6,TRBV7-8,TGTGCCAGCAGCTTAGGGACAGGGGGCCTCTATAATTCACCCCTCCACTTT,CASSLGTGGLYNSPLHF
.,once,TRBJ1-5,TRBV19,TGTGCCAGTAGTAGGAGGGGGGATAGCAATCAGCCCCAGCATTTT,CASSRRGDSNQPQHF
TRBD1,few,TRBJ1-2,TRBV4-1,TGCGCCAGCAGCCAAGAAGGAGGGACAGGGGGATCTAGCTATGGCTACACCTTC,CASSQEGGTGGSSYGYTF
.,once,TRBJ1-1,TRBV30,TGTGCCTGGAGCGGGCCCCTCCTCACTGAAGCTTTCTTT,CAWSGPLLTEAFF
.,.,TRBJ2-1,TRBV7-9,TGTGCCAGCAGCTTAGCGTTCTCAGGGGTCATCGGGTATGGTTATGAGCAGTTCTTC,CASSLAFSGVIGYGYEQFF
.,.,TRBJ2-7,TRBV27,TGTGCCAGCAGTTTATCGTACTACGAGCAGTACTTC,CASSLSYYEQYF
TRBD1,.,TRBJ2-7,TRBV11-2,TGTGCCAGCAGCTCGGACAGGGGTGGCTACGAGCAGTACTTC,CASSSDRGGYEQYF
.,once,TRBJ2-2,TRBV12-5,TGTGCTAGTGCTCCCGGCACGAACACCGGGGAGCTGTTTTTT,CASAPGTNTGELFF
.,.,TRBJ2-7,TRBV5-6,TGTGCCAGCAGCAAACAGGGTTACGAGCAGTACTTC,CASSKQGYEQYF
TRBD1,.,TRBJ2-7,TRBV10-3,TGTGCCATCAGTGGGGGGACAGGGAATAGGTACGAGCAGTACTTC,CAISGGTGNRYEQYF
TRBD1,.,TRBJ1-6,TRBV7-8,TGTGCCAGCAGCCGAGGGGGACAGGTTAATTCACCCCTCCACTTT,CASSRGGQVNSPLHF
TRBD2,.,TRBJ2-7,TRBV6-4,TGTGCCAGCACCGGACTAGTTTGCCACGAGCAGTACTTC,CASTGLVCHEQYF
.,once,TRBJ2-6,TRBV6-2/TRBV6-3,TGTGCCAGCAGTTACCGGCACTCTGGGGCCAACGTCCTGACTTTC,CASSYRHSGANVLTF
.,.,TRBJ2-7,TRBV20-1,TGCAGTGCTAGGAGGGGCTACGAGCAGTACTTC,CSARRGYEQYF
.,.,TRBJ1-1,TRBV19,TGTGCCAGTAGTATACGAAGGGACACTGAAGCTTTCTTT,CASSIRRDTEAFF
.,.,TRBJ2-6,TRBV6-5,TGTGCCAGCGGATGGGTTTCTGGGGCCAACGTCCTGACTTTC,CASGWVSGANVLTF
TRBD1,.,TRBJ1-3,TRBV30,TGTGCCTGGAGCCTGGGACAGTCTGGAATCTCTGGAAACACCATATATTTT,CAWSLGQSGISGNTIYF
.,.,TRBJ1-4,TRBV9,TGTGCCAGCAGCGAGGGACGCTTCCGAACTAATGAAAAACTGTTTTTT,CASSEGRFRTNEKLFF
.,.,TRBJ1-5,TRBV19,TGTGCCAGTAGTTTACGGGACAGCAATCAGCCCCAGCATTTT,CASSLRDSNQPQHF
.,.,TRBJ1-2,TRBV2,TGTGCCAGCAGTGGTAGCAGGGGCCTCTATGGCTACACCTTC,CASSGSRGLYGYTF
TRBD1,.,TRBJ1-4,TRBV19,TGTGCCAGTAGTAAACAGGGGAGCGTGGCAACTAATGAAAAACTGTTTTTT,CASSKQGSVATNEKLFF
TRBD1,.,TRBJ1-2,TRBV7-8,TGTGCCAGCAGCGCCCGGGACAGGACCCATGGCTACACCTTC,CASSARDRTHGYTF
.,.,TRBJ2-3,TRBV2,TGTGCCAGCACCTACCAGCCCCCACGGGTAGATACGCAGTATTTT,CASTYQPPRVDTQYF
.,.,TRBJ2-3,TRBV3-1/TRBV3-2,TGTGCCAGCAGTCAAAATAGCCTGGGGCCATGGGATACGCAGTATTTT,CASSQNSLGPWDTQYF
.,.,TRBJ2-7,TRBV21-1,TGTGCCAGCAGCAAATTGAGGACATTCTCCTACGAGCAGTACTTC,CASSKLRTFSYEQYF
TRBD1,.,TRBJ1-4,TRBV12-3/TRBV12-4,TGTGCCAGCAGGGGACAGGAGAATGAAAAACTGTTTTTT,CASRGQENEKLFF
.,.,TRBJ1-3,TRBV18,TGTGCCAGCTCAGAATTGGGACAAAGCTCTGGAAACACCATATATTTT,CASSELGQSSGNTIYF
.,.,TRBJ2-3,TRBV7-8,TGTGCCAGCGTCGCGTCAACCACAGATACGCAGTATTTT,CASVASTTDTQYF
TRBD1,.,TRBJ1-3,TRBV6-5,TGTGCCAGCAGTAAAACAGGGGAACCTGGAAACACCATATATTTT,CASSKTGEPGNTIYF
TRBD2,once,TRBJ2-2,TRBV6-5,TGTGCCAGCAGTTACGACCCGGGGGGTTTCACCGGGGAGCTGTTTTTT,CASSYDPGGFTGELFF
TRBD1,.,TRBJ1-4,TRBV27,TGTGCCAGCAGTTTATGGGGTTACAGGGGGCGCCGTGAAAAACTGTTTTTT,CASSLWGYRGRREKLFF
.,.,TRBJ2-7,TRBV6-1,TGTGCCAGCAGTGAATATCAGGGTTACGAGCAGTACTTC,CASSEYQGYEQYF
TRBD1,once,TRBJ1-6,TRBV5-1,TGCGCCAGCAGCTCTACAACAGGGGGCAGGTCACCCCTCCACTTT,CASSSTTGGRSPLHF
TRBD1,.,TRBJ2-7,TRBV5-1,TGCGCCAGCAGCTTGGCCGGGACAGGAGGGGCCTACGAGCAGTACTTC,CASSLAGTGGAYEQYF
.,.,TRBJ1-2,TRBV6-5,TGTGCCAGCAGTTACTCGATGGTTCGGGGCAACTATGGCTACACCTTC,CASSYSMVRGNYGYTF
.,.,TRBJ2-5,TRBV5-4,TGTGCCAGCAGCTTGGGGGGCAGAGTAAAAGAGACCCAGTACTTC,CASSLGGRVKETQYF
TRBD1,.,TRBJ2-1,TRBV2,TGTGCCAGCAGTGGGGGGCAGGGGGCGCGGAATGAGCAGTTCTTC,CASSGGQGARNEQFF
.,.,TRBJ1-4,TRBV4-1,TGCGCCAGCAGCCAAACAAGGTCCACTAATGAAAAACTGTTTTTT,CASSQTRSTNEKLFF